These T cell receptor beta chains were read from a single sample in a study of T cell repertoires in cytomegalovirus infection. TCRdb called the reads again in MiXCR, with one record for every CDR3 protein. Among fewer than 550,000 distinct CDR3 sequences listed, around 27% were seen once. The specimen was PBMCs. The receptors shown here come from a human donor in good health (CMV status not recorded). Some clones in this sample may be carry-over from other donors' samples. CDR3s include the opening cysteine and the closing phenylalanine or tryptophan. A D gene is named only where the DNA matches it firmly. A row's size may be missing; if present it is once, few, many or a size class.

v_gene: TRBV6-2/TRBV6-3; d_gene: .; abundance: many; j_gene: TRBJ2-1; CDR3aa: CASSPHNEQFF; CDR3nt: TGTGCCAGCTCCCCCCACAATGAGCAGTTCTTC
v_gene: TRBV7-9; d_gene: TRBD2; abundance: few; j_gene: TRBJ2-7; CDR3aa: CASSPTGSGGSYEQYF; CDR3nt: TGTGCCAGCAGCCCAACAGGAAGCGGGGGGTCCTACGAGCAGTACTTC
v_gene: TRBV7-9; d_gene: TRBD2; abundance: .; j_gene: TRBJ2-1; CDR3aa: CASSLRRLAGGGDEQFF; CDR3nt: TGTGCCAGCAGCCTACGAAGACTAGCGGGGGGTGGGGATGAGCAGTTCTTC
v_gene: TRBV12-5; d_gene: .; abundance: many; j_gene: TRBJ1-1; CDR3aa: CASGLTEETEAFF; CDR3nt: TGTGCTAGTGGTCTTACCGAGGAGACTGAAGCTTTCTTT
v_gene: TRBV6-2/TRBV6-3; d_gene: TRBD1; abundance: .; j_gene: TRBJ2-1; CDR3aa: CASTSRTGTGSYNEQFF; CDR3nt: TGTGCCAGCACCTCCAGGACCGGGACAGGGTCCTACAATGAGCAGTTCTTC
v_gene: TRBV11-1; d_gene: TRBD2; abundance: .; j_gene: TRBJ2-6; CDR3aa: CASSLARLAGISGANVLTF; CDR3nt: TGTGCCAGCAGCTTAGCGCGACTAGCGGGCATCTCTGGGGCCAACGTCCTGACTTTC
v_gene: TRBV12-3/TRBV12-4; d_gene: TRBD1; abundance: few; j_gene: TRBJ2-2; CDR3aa: CASSRDRGDGTGELFF; CDR3nt: TGTGCCAGCAGCCGGGACAGGGGCGATGGCACCGGGGAGCTGTTTTTT
v_gene: TRBV12-3/TRBV12-4; d_gene: .; abundance: many; j_gene: TRBJ2-1; CDR3aa: CASSLNSGYDYEQFF; CDR3nt: TGTGCCAGCAGTCTCAATAGCGGCTATGACTATGAGCAGTTCTTC
v_gene: TRBV7-2; d_gene: TRBD2; abundance: many; j_gene: TRBJ2-7; CDR3aa: CASSLEGGRTYEQYF; CDR3nt: TGTGCCAGCAGCTTAGAAGGCGGGAGAACCTACGAGCAGTACTTC
v_gene: TRBV7-2; d_gene: TRBD2; abundance: few; j_gene: TRBJ2-3; CDR3aa: CASSRSGRGVDTQYF; CDR3nt: TGTGCCAGCAGCCGCAGCGGGAGAGGAGTAGATACGCAGTATTTT
v_gene: TRBV9; d_gene: .; abundance: once; j_gene: TRBJ2-1; CDR3aa: CASSVVLWGEQFF; CDR3nt: TGTGCCAGCAGCGTAGTGCTATGGGGTGAGCAGTTCTTC
v_gene: TRBV7-9; d_gene: TRBD1; abundance: .; j_gene: TRBJ2-7; CDR3aa: CASSFQGAEQYF; CDR3nt: TGTGCCAGCAGCTTTCAGGGGGCCGAGCAGTACTTC
v_gene: TRBV7-2; d_gene: TRBD2; abundance: .; j_gene: TRBJ2-3; CDR3aa: CASSPIVLSSGRGTDTQYF; CDR3nt: TGTGCCAGCAGCCCTATAGTGCTGAGTAGCGGGAGAGGCACAGATACGCAGTATTTT
v_gene: TRBV28; d_gene: TRBD1; abundance: .; j_gene: TRBJ1-2; CDR3aa: CASSLSDGRTGLGYTF; CDR3nt: TGTGCCAGCAGTTTATCCGACGGTCGGACAGGGCTTGGCTACACCTTC
v_gene: TRBV4-1; d_gene: .; abundance: few; j_gene: TRBJ1-6; CDR3aa: CASSQGPGGSPLHF; CDR3nt: TGCGCCAGCAGCCAAGGCCCGGGGGGTTCACCCCTCCACTTT
v_gene: TRBV7-9; d_gene: TRBD2; abundance: .; j_gene: TRBJ2-5; CDR3aa: CASSPGLAGSIGETQYF; CDR3nt: TGTGCCAGCAGCCCCGGGCTAGCGGGATCTATTGGAGAGACCCAGTACTTC
v_gene: TRBV7-8; d_gene: .; abundance: .; j_gene: TRBJ1-2; CDR3aa: CASSPQKNYGYTF; CDR3nt: TGTGCCAGCAGCCCTCAGAAGAACTATGGCTACACCTTC
v_gene: TRBV20-1; d_gene: .; abundance: .; j_gene: TRBJ2-5; CDR3aa: CSATTGAREETQYF; CDR3nt: TGCAGTGCTACAACAGGGGCCCGGGAGGAGACCCAGTACTTC
v_gene: TRBV30; d_gene: .; abundance: .; j_gene: TRBJ1-2; CDR3aa: CAWSVPGLVGYGYTF; CDR3nt: TGTGCCTGGAGTGTCCCAGGGTTAGTTGGCTATGGCTACACCTTC
v_gene: TRBV7-2; d_gene: TRBD1; abundance: many; j_gene: TRBJ1-5; CDR3aa: CASSLDRGNPVEPQHF; CDR3nt: TGTGCCAGCAGCTTAGACAGGGGCAACCCAGTCGAGCCCCAGCATTTT
v_gene: TRBV20-1; d_gene: TRBD1; abundance: few; j_gene: TRBJ2-1; CDR3aa: CSAHTGGLGNEQFF; CDR3nt: TGCAGTGCTCATACAGGGGGCTTAGGGAATGAGCAGTTCTTC
v_gene: TRBV28; d_gene: TRBD1; abundance: few; j_gene: TRBJ1-3; CDR3aa: CASRPDSTGGGGNTIYF; CDR3nt: TGTGCCAGCAGGCCAGATTCTACAGGGGGCGGTGGAAACACCATATATTTT
v_gene: TRBV11-2; d_gene: TRBD2; abundance: .; j_gene: TRBJ2-1; CDR3aa: CASSPGTSARDEQFF; CDR3nt: TGTGCCAGCAGCCCCGGGACTAGCGCCCGCGATGAGCAGTTCTTC
v_gene: TRBV7-9; d_gene: TRBD1; abundance: .; j_gene: TRBJ1-2; CDR3aa: CASSPTGSRYGYTF; CDR3nt: TGTGCCAGCAGCCCGACAGGGAGCCGCTATGGCTACACCTTC
v_gene: TRBV29-1; d_gene: .; abundance: .; j_gene: TRBJ2-3; CDR3aa: CSVSPGGGTDTQYF; CDR3nt: TGCAGCGTATCCCCGGGGGGCGGCACAGATACGCAGTATTTT
v_gene: TRBV6-2/TRBV6-3; d_gene: TRBD2; abundance: many; j_gene: TRBJ2-2; CDR3aa: CASSPPGWEGVTGELFF; CDR3nt: TGTGCCAGCAGTCCACCAGGATGGGAGGGCGTCACCGGGGAGCTGTTTTTT
v_gene: TRBV6-1; d_gene: .; abundance: few; j_gene: TRBJ1-1; CDR3aa: CASSEQELNTEAFF; CDR3nt: TGTGCCAGCAGTGAACAGGAACTGAACACTGAAGCTTTCTTT
v_gene: TRBV12-3/TRBV12-4; d_gene: TRBD2; abundance: .; j_gene: TRBJ2-3; CDR3aa: CASSFSTSGTDTQYF; CDR3nt: TGTGCCAGCAGTTTTTCGACTAGCGGCACAGATACGCAGTATTTT
v_gene: TRBV29-1; d_gene: .; abundance: .; j_gene: TRBJ1-1; CDR3aa: CSVAGATMNTEAFF; CDR3nt: TGCAGCGTTGCAGGGGCCACAATGAACACTGAAGCTTTCTTT
v_gene: TRBV19; d_gene: .; abundance: .; j_gene: TRBJ1-2; CDR3aa: CASRQTTGGGYTF; CDR3nt: TGTGCCAGTAGACAGACCACAGGAGGGGGCTACACCTTC
v_gene: TRBV18; d_gene: TRBD1; abundance: many; j_gene: TRBJ1-2; CDR3aa: CASSPGQGPQADTF; CDR3nt: TGTGCCAGCTCTCCGGGACAGGGGCCCCAAGCAGACACCTTC
v_gene: TRBV18; d_gene: .; abundance: few; j_gene: TRBJ1-6; CDR3aa: CASSEGKVVGSPLHF; CDR3nt: TGTGCCAGCTCGGAAGGGAAGGTTGTCGGGTCACCCCTCCACTTT
v_gene: TRBV6-2/TRBV6-3; d_gene: .; abundance: .; j_gene: TRBJ2-1; CDR3aa: CASSKWDQNNEQFF; CDR3nt: TGTGCCAGCAGTAAATGGGACCAGAACAATGAGCAGTTCTTC
v_gene: TRBV25-1; d_gene: .; abundance: .; j_gene: TRBJ1-6; CDR3aa: CASSALQGYSSPLHF; CDR3nt: TGTGCCAGCAGTGCACTTCAGGGGTATAGTTCACCCCTCCACTTT
v_gene: TRBV6-5; d_gene: .; abundance: .; j_gene: TRBJ1-1; CDR3aa: CASSYDGGMNTEAFF; CDR3nt: TGTGCCAGCAGTTACGACGGGGGTATGAACACTGAAGCTTTCTTT